The clone carrying this TCR beta chain was found a few times. These data originate in a study of T cell clones after liver transplantation. Thawed unstimulated PBMCs were FACS-sorted by CD3, CD4 and CD8 into two populations. Only in-frame clones appear in the TCRdb table, and some are missing; sequencing was by immunoSEQ multiplex PCR. Altogether approximately 55,000 clones are present, over 65% being singletons, with the ten largest covering about 10%. The sample was CD4+ T cells from blood, taken 52 to 60 months after liver transplant. The clonotype was recovered from a human patient who received a liver transplant. The graft donor may have given rise to some T cells.

The DNA for the CDR3 is TGTGCCAGCAGTTCACCGACTAGCGGGGGGGCTTATAATGAGCAGTTCTTC. Translated: CASSSPTSGGAYNEQFF. The chain carries TRBV28 and TRBJ2-1, with 14 bases matching TRBD2. The CDR3 is 17 residues long. CDR1 is MDHEN, CDR2 SYDVKM, per germline. V lost 4 bases and J lost 7; bases outside the gene matches: 9.